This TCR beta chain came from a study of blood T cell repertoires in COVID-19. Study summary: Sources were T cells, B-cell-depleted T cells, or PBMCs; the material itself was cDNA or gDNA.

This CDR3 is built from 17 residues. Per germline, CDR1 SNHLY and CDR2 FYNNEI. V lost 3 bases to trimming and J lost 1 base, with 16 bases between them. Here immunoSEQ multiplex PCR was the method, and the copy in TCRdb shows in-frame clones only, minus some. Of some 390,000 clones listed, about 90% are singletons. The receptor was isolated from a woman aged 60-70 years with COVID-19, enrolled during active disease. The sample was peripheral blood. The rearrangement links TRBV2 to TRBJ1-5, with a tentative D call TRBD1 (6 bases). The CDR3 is CASSDGIDRPSNQPQHF. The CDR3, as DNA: TGTGCCAGCAGTGACGGCATCGACAGGCCAAGCAATCAGCCCCAGCATTTT.